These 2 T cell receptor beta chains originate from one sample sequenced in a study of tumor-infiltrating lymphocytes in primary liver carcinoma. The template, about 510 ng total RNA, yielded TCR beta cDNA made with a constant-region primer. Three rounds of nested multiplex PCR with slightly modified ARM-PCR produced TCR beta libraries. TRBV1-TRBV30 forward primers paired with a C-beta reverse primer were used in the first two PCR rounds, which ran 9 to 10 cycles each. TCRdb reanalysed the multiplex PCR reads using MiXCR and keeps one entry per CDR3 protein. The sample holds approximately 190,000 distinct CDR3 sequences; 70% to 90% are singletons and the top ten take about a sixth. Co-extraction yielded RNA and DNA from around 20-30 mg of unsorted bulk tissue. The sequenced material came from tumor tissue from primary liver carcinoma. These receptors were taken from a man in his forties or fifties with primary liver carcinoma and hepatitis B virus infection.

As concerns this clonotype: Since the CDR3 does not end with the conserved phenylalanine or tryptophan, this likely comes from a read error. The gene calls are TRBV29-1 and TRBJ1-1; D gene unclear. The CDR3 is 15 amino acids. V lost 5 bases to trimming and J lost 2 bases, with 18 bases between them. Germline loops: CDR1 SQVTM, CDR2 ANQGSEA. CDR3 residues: CSVRAWWGINTEAFS. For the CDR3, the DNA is TGCAGCGTTCGGGCGTGGTGGGGAATAAACACTGAAGCTTTCTCT.

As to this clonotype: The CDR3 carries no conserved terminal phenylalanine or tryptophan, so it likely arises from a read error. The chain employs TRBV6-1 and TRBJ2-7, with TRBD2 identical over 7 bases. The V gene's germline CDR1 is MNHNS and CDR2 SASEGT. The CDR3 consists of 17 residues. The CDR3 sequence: CVSSEAGRASGSYEQYL. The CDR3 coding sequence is TGTGTCAGCAGTGAAGCGGGGAGGGCTAGCGGCTCCTACGAGCAGTACCTC.